This TCR beta chain was obtained from a study of persistence of HIV-infected CD4 T cells. The overall study: Isolated cells were CMV- and HIV-1 Gag-responding CD4+ T cells.

V was pared by 6 bases and J by 6 bases, with 9 bases between. CDR1 and CDR2 (germline): MNHEY, SVGAGI. The CDR3 is made up of 13 amino acids. In this sample, this clone is medium-sized (0.01 to 0.1%). Its target is not known. The study's findings and limits: TCR analyses could not target the rare provirus-carrying CMV-responding cells.

The immunoSEQ assay was version 4, run in survey mode. TCRdb's table, derived via immunoSEQ multiplex PCR, lists solely in-frame clones and lacks some. Of about 37,000 clones listed, around 80% are singletons. The stimulus was lysate of CMV-infected fibroblasts, approximately 9.6 ug/mL. Sorted nonresponding memory CD4+ T cells were CD40L-negative, CD69-negative, CD45RO-high. For at least 4 years, plasma HIV-1 RNA was undetectable (<50 copies/mL). Inclusion required CMV-positive serology and CD4+ counts above 400 cells/uL. The clonotype originates from an adult man with HIV who was CMV-seropositive. The source was CD4+ T cells sorted from PBMCs after roughly 20-hour stimulation, collected from a patient who received antiretroviral therapy. The chain carries TRBV6-5 and TRBJ1-6; unclear D gene. CDR3 sequence reads: CASRVNANSPLHF. CDR3 DNA sequence: TGTGCCAGCAGGGTGAACGCTAATTCACCCCTCCACTTT.